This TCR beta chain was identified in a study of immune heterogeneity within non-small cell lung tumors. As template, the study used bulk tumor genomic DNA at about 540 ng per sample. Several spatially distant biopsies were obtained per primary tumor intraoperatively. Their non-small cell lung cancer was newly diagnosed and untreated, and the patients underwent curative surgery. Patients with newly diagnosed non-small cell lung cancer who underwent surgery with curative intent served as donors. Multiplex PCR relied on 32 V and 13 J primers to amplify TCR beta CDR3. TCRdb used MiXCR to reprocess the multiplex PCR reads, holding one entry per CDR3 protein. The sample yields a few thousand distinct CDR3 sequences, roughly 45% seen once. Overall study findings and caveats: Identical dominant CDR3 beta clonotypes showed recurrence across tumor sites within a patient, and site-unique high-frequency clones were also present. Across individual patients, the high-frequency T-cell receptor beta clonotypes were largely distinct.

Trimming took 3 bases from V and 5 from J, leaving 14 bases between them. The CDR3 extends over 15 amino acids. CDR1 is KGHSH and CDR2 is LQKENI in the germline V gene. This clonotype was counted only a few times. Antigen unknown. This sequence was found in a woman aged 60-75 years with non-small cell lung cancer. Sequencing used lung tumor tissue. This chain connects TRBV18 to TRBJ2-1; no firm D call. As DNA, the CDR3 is TGTGCCAGCTCACCCTTCGTCTCTATCAACAATGAGCAGTTCTTC. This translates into CASSPFVSINNEQFF.